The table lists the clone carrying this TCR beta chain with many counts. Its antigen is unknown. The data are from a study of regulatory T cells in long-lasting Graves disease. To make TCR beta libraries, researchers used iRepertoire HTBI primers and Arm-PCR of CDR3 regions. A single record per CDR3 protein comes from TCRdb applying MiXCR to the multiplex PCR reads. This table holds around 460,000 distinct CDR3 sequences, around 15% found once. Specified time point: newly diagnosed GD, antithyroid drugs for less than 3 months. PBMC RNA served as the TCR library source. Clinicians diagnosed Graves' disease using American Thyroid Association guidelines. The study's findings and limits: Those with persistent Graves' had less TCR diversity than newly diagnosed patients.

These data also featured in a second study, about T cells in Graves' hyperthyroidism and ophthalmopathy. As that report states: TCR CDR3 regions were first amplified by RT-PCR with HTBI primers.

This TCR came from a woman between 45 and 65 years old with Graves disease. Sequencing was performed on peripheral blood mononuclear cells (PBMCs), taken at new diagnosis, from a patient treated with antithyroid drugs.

The CDR3 region is CASSSPGVLDTQYF. The CDR3 coding sequence is TGTGCCAGCAGTTCCCCGGGGGTCCTAGATACGCAGTATTTT. The chain links TRBV6-5 to TRBJ2-3; TRBD2 is a possible D gene (6 bases). Between the trimmed V and J ends, which lost 4 bases and 5 bases, there was a span of 13 bases. This CDR3 contains 14 residues. The germline V gene encodes CDR1 MNHEY and CDR2 SVGAGI.